This entry is about one T cell receptor beta chain. This receptor's antigen is unknown. No base qualities exist here, and no much larger clone lies one base off it. The sample comes from a study of T cells in Graves' hyperthyroidism and ophthalmopathy (dated by TCRdb to about 2019). For the wider study: Peripheral blood was sampled at the time of initial diagnosis, prior to any treatment. Prospective prediction of ophthalmopathy was tested in an independent validation cohort of under 20 hyperthyroidism patients and some 17 patients who later progressed to ophthalmopathy. In addition, the study compared T-cell repertoires in thyroid tissue and in blood from a handful of Graves' hyperthyroidism patients. After blood sampling, hyperthyroidism patients were treated with methimazole at a starting dose of 30 mg daily, and ophthalmopathy patients were treated with high-dose intravenous methylprednisolone. The paper describes TCR Vbeta CDR3 sequencing of fewer than 150 peripheral blood samples, made up of approximately 40 ophthalmopathy patients, 70 to 75 hyperthyroidism patients and 17 progressor patients. To identify distinguishing TCR V-J signatures, a discovery cohort of some 100 patients was used, comprising 40 to 45 with Graves' ophthalmopathy and approximately 58 with stable Graves' hyperthyroidism. The 100 discovery patients were randomly split 7:3 into training and test sets.

The TCR beta CDR3 regions were amplified from RNA transcripts. For the first round of RT-PCR on the TCR CDR3, the HTBI primer set was used together with the Qiagen OneStep RT-PCR kit. A second multiplex PCR round built the libraries, followed by size selection and purification. Paired-end sequencing of the libraries was performed with 100 bp reads on an Illumina HiSeq2000. In the original analysis: SOAPnuke was used to process the raw data, throwing out any read that contained adapters or uncalled bases, had a mean Phred below 15, or lacked an exact constant-primer or identifier match. High-quality paired reads were merged using COPE v1.2.5, and each unique nucleotide sequence was defined as a clonotype. Clonotypes were aligned to IMGT TRBV, TRBD and TRBJ reference segments using MiTCR v1.1. The analysis included only V-J combinations with a frequency above 0.0001, which together covered 99% to 99.2% of the repertoires. A TCS score was defined as the ratio of F50 (clonal expansion) to E x V (chaos), with BLOSUM62-based TCRdist applied between CDR3 peptides within each V-J. Welch's t-statistics and random forest reduced roughly 500 V-J features to around 14, which were used in a naive Bayes classifier (R e1071). The raw public data were reprocessed by TCRdb itself: fastp quality trimming at Q25, MiXCR clonotype calling, in-frame beta chains only. Each record represents a unique CDR3 protein, reported with the most common genes and DNA among its rows. In this record, the V and J calls reflect TCRdb's handling and not the investigators' own analysis. A total of 210,000 or so distinct CDR3 sequences appear in this sample, roughly 17% of them only once. The ten largest clones capture around 50% of the sample.

What the study reported, not specific to this receptor: Blood samples also contained most of the expanded thyroid clonotypes (frequency above 0.001), which suggests that blood repertoires may reflect thyroid immune responses. Sample size was not statistically predetermined, and investigators were not blinded to group allocation. Ophthalmopathy was separated from stable hyperthyroidism by a 13 V-J signature model, with 87.88% sensitivity and roughly 81% specificity obtained in cross-validation and 80%/75% obtained in testing. During validation, the model predicted progression to ophthalmopathy a median of approximately six months ahead of onset, with almost 71% sensitivity and 72% to 80% specificity.

A patient counted as having stable Graves' hyperthyroidism if no progression to ophthalmopathy occurred over 18 months of follow-up. Hyperthyroidism patients were newly diagnosed, with disease duration under 2 months, and aged 18 to 65 years. The study excluded patients with uncontrolled infections, other autoimmune diseases, pregnancy or lactation. Diagnoses relied on clinical symptoms, serum thyroxine and TRAb, thyroid ultrasound and orbital computed tomography. PBMCs were separated from roughly 9.6 ml of fresh peripheral blood using Ficoll-Paque density gradient centrifugation. Total RNA was extracted using Trizol reagent, and RNA quality was assessed on an Agilent 2100 Bioanalyzer. Trimming takes 0 bases off V and 6 bases off J; junction bases not matched to a gene: 2. CDR1 and CDR2, per the germline V gene, are SGDLS and YYNGEE. From cysteine to phenylalanine, the CDR3 is 14 amino acids long. Kept here is only the CDR3 DNA, which spans 42 bases and is read in frame from base 1.

Sequencing was done on a sample of blood. The receptor was isolated from a man aged 50-60 years with Graves' hyperthyroidism. The sequence links TRBV9 to TRBJ2-2; 7 bases in the middle match TRBD1. CDR3 loop: CASSVVTGAGELFF. The DNA is TGTGCCAGCAGCGTAGTCACAGGGGCCGGGGAGCTGTTTTTT. Extended through the reference TRBV9 and TRBJ2-2 proteins, this CDR3 yields the full variable domain: DSGVTQTPKHLITATGQRVTLRCSPRSGDLSVYWYQQSLDQGLQFLIQYYNGEERAKGNILERFSAQQFPDLHSELNLSSLELGDSALYFCASSVVTGAGELFFGEGSRLTVL.